What follows are 21 T cell receptor beta chains derived from one specimen sequenced in a study of shared clonotypes between healthy human individuals. Assay used: immunoSEQ multiplex PCR; TCRdb lists only in-frame clones, some missing. The table has around 510,000 clones, roughly 72% seen once. Sample: PBMCs. The receptors originated from a woman aged 40 to 50 in good health. Some clones in this sample may be carry-over from other donors' samples.

The genes are TRBV7-2 and TRBJ2-6; D is unclear. V shed 5 bases and J shed 0 bases, with 8 bases lying between them. The CDR3 is 15 residues long. Germline assignment: CDR1 SGHTA and CDR2 FQGNSA. In DNA form, the CDR3 reads TGTGCCAGCAGCAGCCGGGCCTCTGGGGCCAACGTCCTGACTTTC. Its protein is CASSSRASGANVLTF.

The V and J genes are TRBV7-9 and TRBJ2-7; D is unresolved. Trimming shortened V by 1 base and J by 5 bases, and 3 bases separated the two germline ends. The CDR3 has 11 amino acids. Germline V gene sequence: CDR1 SEHNR, CDR2 FQNEAQ (reference sequence). The CDR3 DNA reads TGTGCCAGCAGCTTAGTTGACGAGCAGTACTTC. This gives the protein CASSLVDEQYF.

The table lists this clone with a count of one. The V gene is TRBV5-1, the J gene TRBJ2-2; a possible D gene is TRBD1 (6 bases). V lost 0 bases and J lost 2, with 11 bases in between. Germline V lookup: CDR1 SGHRS, CDR2 YFSETQ. The CDR3 length is 16 residues. CDR3 sequence reads: CASSLDRVSNTGELFF. The CDR3 DNA sequence: TGCGCCAGCAGCTTGGACAGGGTCTCTAACACCGGGGAGCTGTTTTTT.

As to this clone: It is likely a read error: a sequence one base away is far more abundant. CDR3 in amino acids: CANSIHYSGANVLTF. CDR3 sequence (DNA): TGTGCCAATAGTATCCATTACTCTGGGGCCAACGTCCTGACTTTC. The chain combines TRBV19 with TRBJ2-6; the D is unclear. Germline V gene data show CDR1 as LNHDA and CDR2 as SQIVND (reference sequence). CDR3 length: 15 residues. Together with reference TRBV19 and TRBJ2-6, the CDR3 gives the full variable domain: DGGITQSPKYLFRKEGQNVTLSCEQNLNHDAMYWYRQDPGQGLRLIYYSQIVNDFQKGDIAEGYSVSREKKESFPLTVTSAQKNPTAFYLCANSIHYSGANVLTFGAGSRLTVL.

This chain links TRBV5-4 with TRBJ2-7, with 12 bases lining up with TRBD2. The CDR3 length is 16 residues. The germline V gene has CDR1 SGHNT and CDR2 YYREEE (reference sequence). V trimming: 0 bases; J trimming: 1 base; junction bases outside the gene matches: 2. CDR3 sequence: CASSLGGLAGSYEQYF. CDR3 nucleotides: TGTGCCAGCAGCTTGGGAGGACTAGCGGGATCCTACGAGCAGTACTTC. Supplemented by reference TRBV5-4 and TRBJ2-7, the full variable domain reads ETGVTQSPTHLIKTRGQQVTLRCSSQSGHNTVSWYQQALGQGPQFIFQYYREEENGRGNFPPRFSGLQFPNYSSELNVNALELDDSALYLCASSLGGLAGSYEQYFGPGTRLTVT.

The gene calls are TRBV28 and TRBJ2-1, with D perhaps matching TRBD1 (6 bases). Germline values: CDR1 MDHEN, CDR2 SYDVKM. V was cut by 6 bases and J by 5 bases, with 14 bases left in between. CDR3 length equals 14 residues. The CDR3 DNA reads as TGTGCCAGCAGCCACAGGGCGTGGGACAATGAGCAGTTCTTC. This gives the protein CASSHRAWDNEQFF.

A few counts support this clone. The chain employs TRBV5-1 and TRBJ2-7; 9 positions agree with TRBD1. CDR3 length: 15 amino acids. After removal of 4 bases from V and 0 bases from J, the junction contained 5 bases not matched to a gene. Germline V CDR1 and CDR2: SGHRS, YFSETQ. The CDR3: CASSLGTGLSYEQYF. In DNA form, the CDR3 reads TGCGCCAGCAGCCTAGGGACAGGGCTCTCCTACGAGCAGTACTTC.

This rearrangement joins TRBV5-6 to TRBJ1-2; 12 positions agree with TRBD1. From germline, CDR1 is SGHDT and CDR2 YYEEEE. The CDR3 has 16 amino acids. With V trimmed by 4 bases and J by 4 bases, 8 bases remained unmatched. The CDR3 loop is CASSTGTGGLIYGYTF. The CDR3 bases are TGTGCCAGCAGCACCGGGACAGGGGGCTTGATCTATGGCTACACCTTC.

V usage is TRBV5-1 and J usage is TRBJ1-1; 7 positions match TRBD1. Germline V gene sequence: CDR1 SGHRS, CDR2 YFSETQ. The CDR3 has 15 residues. V trimming: 4 bases; J trimming: 1 base; junction bases outside the gene matches: 7. CDR3 in DNA: TGCGCCAGCAGCACAGACCGACAGGGGAACACTGAAGCTTTCTTT. Residues: CASSTDRQGNTEAFF.

J is TRBJ1-1 and V is TRBV6-5; D may be TRBD1 (5 bases). CDR1 is MNHEY, CDR2 SVGAGI, per germline. The CDR3 extends over 14 amino acids. V was cut by 6 bases and J by 6 bases, with 17 bases left in between. CDR3 loop: CASRQTSGGSEAFF. CDR3 bases: TGTGCCAGCAGACAGACATCCGGGGGGTCTGAAGCTTTCTTT.

This CDR3 is CSVSPGWGMNTEAFF. The CDR3 nucleotides are TGCAGCGTCTCGCCGGGTTGGGGTATGAACACTGAAGCTTTCTTT. The rearrangement joins TRBV29-1 to TRBJ1-1; D unclear. The CDR3 sequence is 15 residues long. Looked up from germline, CDR1 is SQVTM and CDR2 is ANQGSEA. The ends were cut back, 6 bases at V and 0 bases at J, with 17 bases in the middle.

This clone was detected once. Other DNA sequences within the sample encode an identical CDR3. J is TRBJ2-5 and V is TRBV7-3; no clear D. In germline, CDR1 is SGHTA, CDR2 FQGTGA. Trimming left V 0 bases short and J 5 bases short, with 7 bases between. The length of the CDR3 is 13 residues. CDR3 in amino acids: CASSLTAQETQYF. The CDR3 bases are TGTGCCAGCAGCTTAACGGCTCAGGAGACCCAGTACTTC.

This clone occurred once. The gene calls are TRBV28 and TRBJ2-1; perhaps D is TRBD1 or TRBD2 (5 bases each). V shed 5 bases and J shed 10 bases, with 15 bases lying between them. CDR1 is MDHEN and CDR2 is SYDVKM in the germline V gene. The CDR3 runs 13 residues. The CDR3 bases are TGTGCCAGCAGTCCCCCGGGGTGGGGGGAGCAGTTCTTC. Translation gives CASSPPGWGEQFF. Using reference TRBV28 and TRBJ2-1 for the parts outside the CDR3, the full variable domain is DVKVTQSSRYLVKRTGEKVFLECVQDMDHENMFWYRQDPGLGLRLIYFSYDVKMKEKGDIPEGYSVSREKKERFSLILESASTNQTSMYLCASSPPGWGEQFFGPGTRLTVL.

This clone was recorded once. The J gene is TRBJ1-4, the V gene TRBV6-6, with D tentatively TRBD1 (5 bases). This CDR3 comprises 13 residues. Trimming took 1 base from V and 5 from J, leaving 5 bases between them. The germline V gene encodes CDR1 MNHNY and CDR2 SVGAGI (reference sequence). CDR3: CASSYYRNEKLFF. CDR3 in DNA: TGTGCCAGCAGTTACTACAGGAATGAAAAACTGTTTTTT.

CDR3 in amino acids: CAISESPGAGATEAFF. The DNA of the CDR3 is TGTGCCATCAGTGAGTCCCCGGGGGCTGGGGCCACTGAAGCTTTCTTT. V is TRBV10-3 and J is TRBJ1-1; D is perhaps TRBD1 (6 bases). In germline, CDR1 is ENHRY, CDR2 SYGVKD. The V end was cut by 0 bases, the J end by 4 bases, with 15 bases between. The CDR3 spans 16 residues.

Only a few counts were recorded for this clone. The rearrangement links TRBV7-9 to TRBJ1-1; D remains ambiguous. Trimming stripped 3 bases from V and 1 base from J, with 6 bases between. The CDR3 is made up of 13 amino acids. Germline loops: CDR1 SEHNR, CDR2 FQNEAQ (reference sequence). As DNA, the CDR3 is TGTGCCAGCAGCTTTTTGCAGAACACTGAAGCTTTCTTT. Its protein is CASSFLQNTEAFF.

The rearrangement uses TRBV11-2 and TRBJ2-7; D gene uncertain. CDR1 is SGHAT, CDR2 FQNNGV, per germline. The CDR3 runs to 12 residues. Trimming removed 5 bases at V and 2 bases at J, with 7 bases between. CDR3 bases: TGTGCCAGCAGCCTCAGTCCCTACGAGCAGTACTTC. Amino acids: CASSLSPYEQYF.

The genes are TRBV5-5 and TRBJ2-1; possible D gene TRBD2, 6 bases. Per the germline V gene, CDR1 is SGHKS and CDR2 is YYEKEE (reference sequence). Between the trimmed V and J ends, which lost 0 bases and 4 bases, there was a span of 8 bases. The CDR3 covers 14 residues. CDR3 residues: CASSLAGVYNEQFF. The DNA of the CDR3 is TGTGCCAGCAGCTTGGCGGGAGTGTACAATGAGCAGTTCTTC.

V is TRBV29-1 and J is TRBJ2-1, with TRBD1 matching over 8 bases. This CDR3 has 13 amino acids. Trimming took 2 bases from V and 12 from J; bases not matched to a gene: 9. CDR1 is SQVTM and CDR2 is ANQGSEA in the germline V gene. The CDR3 coding sequence is TGCAGCGTTGAAACCAGGGGGCCGGTCGTGCAGTTCTTC. Translation: CSVETRGPVVQFF.

This chain uses TRBV18 with TRBJ2-5, with 7 bases aligning to TRBD2. There are 11 residues in the CDR3. Per germline, CDR1 KGHSH and CDR2 LQKENI. Germline trimming cut 6 bases from V and 7 bases from J; bases unmatched to any gene: 2. The CDR3 loop is CASSGLPTQYF. Here the CDR3 DNA reads TGTGCCAGCTCGGGACTACCGACCCAGTACTTC.

The table lists this clone with a count of one. This chain connects TRBV9 to TRBJ1-1; the D gene is possibly TRBD1 (6 bases). The V gene's germline CDR1 is SGDLS and CDR2 YYNGEE. This CDR3 contains 17 residues. Trimming removed 0 bases from V and 5 bases from J, with 20 bases in between. The CDR3 region is CASSVGRTGAGGTEAFF. CDR3 nucleotide sequence: TGTGCCAGCAGCGTAGGTAGGACGGGGGCGGGAGGGACTGAAGCTTTCTTT.